These T cell receptor beta chains were read from a single sample in a study of OX40 agonist ivuxolimab in advanced cancers. TCRdb keeps only in-frame clones here, not all; method: immunoSEQ multiplex PCR. The sample records fewer than 30,000 clones, about three quarters being singletons. The material sequenced was CD4+ or CD8+ T cells sorted from blood, taken in a trial of the OX40 agonist ivuxolimab. These receptors were obtained from an adult with an advanced solid tumor such as melanoma, head and neck, liver or kidney cancer. Each CDR3 is given with its conserved first and last residue. D genes are given only for firm matches. Part of the rows lack a size; the others show once, few, many or a class for expanded clones.

D gene: -
J gene: TRBJ2-6
CDR3 length: 15
clone size: -
V gene: TRBV6-4
CDR3 DNA: TGTGCCAGCAGTGACGGAGGGTCTGGGGCCAACGTCCTGACTTTC
CDR3 protein: CASSDGGSGANVLTF

D gene: -
J gene: TRBJ2-2
CDR3 length: 16
clone size: -
V gene: TRBV19
CDR3 DNA: TGTGCCAGCAAAAATCCCCAGGGGGGTATCACCGGGGAGCTGTTTTTT
CDR3 protein: CASKNPQGGITGELFF

D gene: -
J gene: TRBJ1-6
CDR3 length: 15
clone size: -
V gene: TRBV2
CDR3 DNA: TGTGCCAGCAGTGAATGGGCATCATATAATTCACCCCTCCACTTT
CDR3 protein: CASSEWASYNSPLHF

D gene: -
J gene: TRBJ1-4
CDR3 length: 12
clone size: few
V gene: TRBV4-1
CDR3 DNA: TGCGCCAGCAGCCCGGACAGTGAAAAACTGTTTTTT
CDR3 protein: CASSPDSEKLFF

D gene: TRBD2
J gene: TRBJ2-1
CDR3 length: 15
clone size: few
V gene: TRBV7-3
CDR3 DNA: TGTGCCAGCAGCTTCACTAGCGGGGGAGGGAATGAGCAGTTCTTC
CDR3 protein: CASSFTSGGGNEQFF

D gene: -
J gene: TRBJ2-7
CDR3 length: 14
clone size: -
V gene: TRBV6-5
CDR3 DNA: TGTGCCAGCAGTTTCGCGGGTTCCCCCTACGAGCAGTACTTC
CDR3 protein: CASSFAGSPYEQYF

D gene: TRBD2
J gene: TRBJ2-7
CDR3 length: 13
clone size: -
V gene: TRBV6-5
CDR3 DNA: TGTGCCAGCAGCCACGGGGAGGGCTACGAGCAGTACTTC
CDR3 protein: CASSHGEGYEQYF

D gene: -
J gene: TRBJ2-7
CDR3 length: 15
clone size: -
V gene: TRBV7-6
CDR3 DNA: TGTGCCAGCAGCCCGAACAAGGGGTCCACCTACGAGCAGTACTTC
CDR3 protein: CASSPNKGSTYEQYF

D gene: TRBD2
J gene: TRBJ2-1
CDR3 length: 15
clone size: once
V gene: TRBV9
CDR3 DNA: TGTGCCAGCAGCTTAACTAGCGGGGGGGCAGGTGAGCAGTTCTTC
CDR3 protein: CASSLTSGGAGEQFF

D gene: -
J gene: TRBJ1-1
CDR3 length: 14
clone size: few
V gene: TRBV4-1
CDR3 DNA: TGCGCCAGCAGCCCTACACGCGGGTTGGCTGAAGCTTTCTTT
CDR3 protein: CASSPTRGLAEAFF

D gene: TRBD1
J gene: TRBJ2-5
CDR3 length: 16
clone size: -
V gene: TRBV9
CDR3 DNA: TGTGCCAGCAGCGTAGGTTCAGGGGGTTGGCAAGAGACCCAGTACTTC
CDR3 protein: CASSVGSGGWQETQYF

D gene: -
J gene: TRBJ2-5
CDR3 length: 13
clone size: -
V gene: TRBV27
CDR3 DNA: TGTGCCAGCAGTTTAGCCCTCCGGGAGACCCAGTACTTC
CDR3 protein: CASSLALRETQYF

D gene: TRBD1
J gene: TRBJ2-7
CDR3 length: 14
clone size: -
V gene: TRBV7-2
CDR3 DNA: TGTGCCAGCAGCTTCGGGACAGGGGGCGTCGAGCAGTACTTC
CDR3 protein: CASSFGTGGVEQYF

D gene: -
J gene: TRBJ2-2
CDR3 length: 16
clone size: -
V gene: TRBV7-8
CDR3 DNA: TGTGCCAGCAGCCTGACTACCGGGACCCCGGCCGGGGAGCTGTTTTTT
CDR3 protein: CASSLTTGTPAGELFF

D gene: -
J gene: TRBJ2-7
CDR3 length: 15
clone size: -
V gene: TRBV6-5
CDR3 DNA: TGTGCCAGCAGCCACGGCCTCGGGGCCACCTACGAGCAGTACTTC
CDR3 protein: CASSHGLGATYEQYF

D gene: -
J gene: TRBJ2-5
CDR3 length: 14
clone size: medium-sized
V gene: TRBV29-1
CDR3 DNA: TGCAGCGTTGAAGATCTCGGGGTGGGAGAGACCCAGTACTTC
CDR3 protein: CSVEDLGVGETQYF

D gene: -
J gene: TRBJ1-1
CDR3 length: 13
clone size: -
V gene: TRBV19
CDR3 DNA: TGTGCCAGTAGTTACAGGTTGGGCACTGAAGCTTTCTTT
CDR3 protein: CASSYRLGTEAFF

D gene: -
J gene: TRBJ1-2
CDR3 length: 13
clone size: -
V gene: TRBV6-6
CDR3 DNA: TGTGCCAGCAGCCCAAGTCTTAGCTATGGCTACACCTTC
CDR3 protein: CASSPSLSYGYTF

D gene: TRBD1
J gene: TRBJ1-2
CDR3 length: 13
clone size: -
V gene: TRBV9
CDR3 DNA: TGTGCCAGCACCCCCGAGGGGGCAAATGGCTACACCTTC
CDR3 protein: CASTPEGANGYTF

D gene: TRBD2
J gene: TRBJ2-5
CDR3 length: 15
clone size: few
V gene: TRBV4-1
CDR3 DNA: TGCGCCAGCAGCCAAGACTCAGCGGGGGGGAGGACCCAGTACTTC
CDR3 protein: CASSQDSAGGRTQYF

D gene: TRBD2
J gene: TRBJ2-1
CDR3 length: 15
clone size: medium-sized
V gene: TRBV19
CDR3 DNA: TGTGCCAGTAGTATGTGGCTAGCGGGGGGTGTTGAGCAGTTCTTC
CDR3 protein: CASSMWLAGGVEQFF

D gene: TRBD1
J gene: TRBJ2-7
CDR3 length: 14
clone size: -
V gene: TRBV5-1
CDR3 DNA: TGCGCCAGCTGGCGCGGGACAGGGATGGACGAGCAGTACTTC
CDR3 protein: CASWRGTGMDEQYF

D gene: -
J gene: TRBJ1-4
CDR3 length: 16
clone size: -
V gene: TRBV27
CDR3 DNA: TGTGCCAGCAGTTTATCTCAGGGGCCGGGACTGGAAAAACTGTTTTTT
CDR3 protein: CASSLSQGPGLEKLFF

D gene: -
J gene: TRBJ2-7
CDR3 length: 12
clone size: -
V gene: TRBV7-2
CDR3 DNA: TGTGCCAGCAGTGGGGGTTCCTACGAGCAGTACTTC
CDR3 protein: CASSGGSYEQYF

D gene: -
J gene: TRBJ1-4
CDR3 length: 17
clone size: -
V gene: TRBV2
CDR3 DNA: TGTGCCAGCAGTGAAAGGGGGGCCGCGAGGGTGAATGAAAAACTGTTTTTT
CDR3 protein: CASSERGAARVNEKLFF

D gene: -
J gene: TRBJ1-2
CDR3 length: 14
clone size: -
V gene: TRBV7-9
CDR3 DNA: TGTGCCAGCAGCCCCTTTTCAGGGCAAGGTGGCTACACCTTC
CDR3 protein: CASSPFSGQGGYTF

D gene: -
J gene: TRBJ2-2
CDR3 length: 15
clone size: -
V gene: TRBV6-1
CDR3 DNA: TGTGCCAGCAAGCGGGACAGGTCGAACACCGGGGAGCTGTTTTTT
CDR3 protein: CASKRDRSNTGELFF

D gene: TRBD1
J gene: TRBJ1-3
CDR3 length: 15
clone size: -
V gene: TRBV4-3
CDR3 DNA: TGCGCCAGCAGCCTCCGGACAGGGACGAGAAACACCATATATTTT
CDR3 protein: CASSLRTGTRNTIYF

D gene: -
J gene: TRBJ2-3
CDR3 length: 16
clone size: medium-sized
V gene: TRBV5-6
CDR3 DNA: TGTGCCAGCAGCTTGTACGTCTGGGGGTCCACAGATACGCAGTATTTT
CDR3 protein: CASSLYVWGSTDTQYF

D gene: -
J gene: TRBJ1-1
CDR3 length: 10
clone size: -
V gene: TRBV5-8
CDR3 DNA: TGTGCCAGCAGTAACATCCGGAACACTTTT
CDR3 protein: CASSNIRNTF

D gene: -
J gene: TRBJ2-7
CDR3 length: 13
clone size: few
V gene: TRBV6-5
CDR3 DNA: TGTGCCAGCAGTTACGCGAGGGCCCGCGAGCAGTACTTC
CDR3 protein: CASSYARAREQYF

D gene: -
J gene: TRBJ1-1
CDR3 length: 16
clone size: -
V gene: TRBV30
CDR3 DNA: TGTGCCTGGAGGCCGCCCCACCGGGACAAACACACTGAAGCTTTCTTT
CDR3 protein: CAWRPPHRDKHTEAFF

D gene: -
J gene: TRBJ1-6
CDR3 length: 15
clone size: -
V gene: TRBV6-5
CDR3 DNA: TGTGCCAGCAGTTACTCGACAGGATATAATTCACCCCTCCACTTT
CDR3 protein: CASSYSTGYNSPLHF

D gene: TRBD1
J gene: TRBJ2-6
CDR3 length: 17
clone size: -
V gene: TRBV7-9
CDR3 DNA: TGTGCCAGCAGCTTACCGGGACAGACGACCGGGGCCAACGTCCTGACTTTC
CDR3 protein: CASSLPGQTTGANVLTF

D gene: -
J gene: TRBJ2-7
CDR3 length: 13
clone size: -
V gene: TRBV4-3
CDR3 DNA: TGCGCCAGCAGCCAAGAACCAGAATACGAGCAGTACTTC
CDR3 protein: CASSQEPEYEQYF

D gene: -
J gene: TRBJ1-3
CDR3 length: 16
clone size: -
V gene: TRBV9
CDR3 DNA: TGTGCCAGCAGCGTAGCTTACAGAAGCTCTGGAAACACCATATATTTT
CDR3 protein: CASSVAYRSSGNTIYF

D gene: -
J gene: TRBJ2-7
CDR3 length: 13
clone size: -
V gene: TRBV19
CDR3 DNA: TGTGCCAGTAGTATCGGCACCAGGTACGAGCAGTACTTC
CDR3 protein: CASSIGTRYEQYF

D gene: -
J gene: TRBJ2-5
CDR3 length: 14
clone size: -
V gene: TRBV6-5
CDR3 DNA: TGTGCCAGCAGTCGAACACCAGGAGGAGAGACCCAGTACTTC
CDR3 protein: CASSRTPGGETQYF

D gene: -
J gene: TRBJ1-3
CDR3 length: 17
clone size: -
V gene: TRBV7-9
CDR3 DNA: TGTGCCAGCAGCTCTACCCGGACCGCTACCTCTGGAAACACCATATATTTT
CDR3 protein: CASSSTRTATSGNTIYF

D gene: -
J gene: TRBJ2-1
CDR3 length: 15
clone size: few
V gene: TRBV29-1
CDR3 DNA: TGCAGCGTTGATACAGGGTCGAGCTCCTACAATGAGCAGTTCTTC
CDR3 protein: CSVDTGSSSYNEQFF

D gene: -
J gene: TRBJ1-3
CDR3 length: 15
clone size: -
V gene: TRBV5-8
CDR3 DNA: TGTGCCAGCAGCTTAGAAGGTCAGATCGGAAACACCATATATTTT
CDR3 protein: CASSLEGQIGNTIYF

D gene: TRBD1
J gene: TRBJ1-2
CDR3 length: 18
clone size: -
V gene: TRBV4-1
CDR3 DNA: TGCGCCAGCAGCCAAGGGCTGACAGGGGTACATCTTAACTATGGCTACACCTTC
CDR3 protein: CASSQGLTGVHLNYGYTF

D gene: TRBD1
J gene: TRBJ1-3
CDR3 length: 17
clone size: -
V gene: TRBV4-1
CDR3 DNA: TGCGCCAGCAGCCCGGCCCTCGACAGGGGAGGAGGAAACACCATATATTTT
CDR3 protein: CASSPALDRGGGNTIYF

D gene: -
J gene: TRBJ1-5
CDR3 length: 14
clone size: -
V gene: TRBV27
CDR3 DNA: TGTGCCAGCAGTACCAGGTATAGCAATCAGCCCCAGCATTTT
CDR3 protein: CASSTRYSNQPQHF

D gene: TRBD2
J gene: TRBJ2-5
CDR3 length: 17
clone size: -
V gene: TRBV13
CDR3 DNA: TGTGCCAGCAGCTTAAGGAGCGGGGGAGGTCTGGGAGAGACCCAGTACTTC
CDR3 protein: CASSLRSGGGLGETQYF

D gene: -
J gene: TRBJ1-1
CDR3 length: 14
clone size: -
V gene: TRBV7-3
CDR3 DNA: TGTGCCAGCAGTTTTTGGGATGGGAAGACTGAAGCTTTCTTT
CDR3 protein: CASSFWDGKTEAFF

D gene: -
J gene: TRBJ1-1
CDR3 length: 16
clone size: -
V gene: TRBV4-1
CDR3 DNA: TGCGCCAGCAGCCAAGATTTGGGCAACACAAACACTGAAGCTTTCTTT
CDR3 protein: CASSQDLGNTNTEAFF

D gene: -
J gene: TRBJ1-1
CDR3 length: 14
clone size: -
V gene: TRBV11-1
CDR3 DNA: TGTGCCAGCAGCCCCGAGCGGGGGTTCGCTGAAGCTTTCTTT
CDR3 protein: CASSPERGFAEAFF